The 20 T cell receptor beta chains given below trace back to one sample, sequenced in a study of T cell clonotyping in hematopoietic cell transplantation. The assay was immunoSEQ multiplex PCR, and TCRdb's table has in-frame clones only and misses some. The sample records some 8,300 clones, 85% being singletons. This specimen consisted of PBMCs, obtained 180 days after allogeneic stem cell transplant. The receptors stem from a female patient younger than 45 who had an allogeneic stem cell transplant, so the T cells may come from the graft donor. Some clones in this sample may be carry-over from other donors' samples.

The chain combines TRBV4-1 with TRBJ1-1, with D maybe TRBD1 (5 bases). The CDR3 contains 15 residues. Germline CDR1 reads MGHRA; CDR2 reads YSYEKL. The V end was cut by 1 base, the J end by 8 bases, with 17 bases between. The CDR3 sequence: CASSQVSSEGQEAFF. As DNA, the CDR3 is TGCGCCAGCAGCCAAGTCTCGAGCGAAGGACAAGAAGCTTTCTTT.

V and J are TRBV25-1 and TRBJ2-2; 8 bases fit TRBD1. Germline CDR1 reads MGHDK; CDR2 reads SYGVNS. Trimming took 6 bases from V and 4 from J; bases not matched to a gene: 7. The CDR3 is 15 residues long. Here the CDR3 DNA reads TGTGCCAGCAGGGCGACAGGGGCGAGCACCGGGGAGCTGTTTTTT. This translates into CASRATGASTGELFF.

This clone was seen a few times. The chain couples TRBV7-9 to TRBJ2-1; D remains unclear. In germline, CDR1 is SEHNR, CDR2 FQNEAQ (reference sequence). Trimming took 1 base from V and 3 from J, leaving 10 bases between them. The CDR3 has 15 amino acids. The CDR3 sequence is CASSLVTNYYNEQFF. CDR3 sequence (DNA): TGTGCCAGCAGCTTAGTTACCAACTACTACAATGAGCAGTTCTTC. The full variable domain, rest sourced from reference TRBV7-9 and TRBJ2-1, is DTGVSQNPRHKITKRGQNVTFRCDPISEHNRLYWYRQTLGQGPEFLTYFQNEAQLEKSRLLSDRFSAERPKGSFSTLEIQRTEQGDSAMYLCASSLVTNYYNEQFFGPGTRLTVL.

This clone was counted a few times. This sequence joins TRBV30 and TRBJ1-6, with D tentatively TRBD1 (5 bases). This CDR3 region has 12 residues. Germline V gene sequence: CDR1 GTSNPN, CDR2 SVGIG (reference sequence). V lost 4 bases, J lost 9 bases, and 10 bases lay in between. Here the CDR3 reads CAWKRGSSPLHF. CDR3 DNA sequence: TGTGCCTGGAAGAGGGGATCTTCACCCCTCCACTTT.

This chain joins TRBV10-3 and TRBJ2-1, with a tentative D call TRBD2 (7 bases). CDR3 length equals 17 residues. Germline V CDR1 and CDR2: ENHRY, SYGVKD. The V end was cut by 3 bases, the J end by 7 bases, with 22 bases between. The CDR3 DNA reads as TGTGCCATCAGTGAACGAGTTAGTGGGGGGGCAGGGAATGAGCAGTTCTTC. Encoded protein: CAISERVSGGAGNEQFF.

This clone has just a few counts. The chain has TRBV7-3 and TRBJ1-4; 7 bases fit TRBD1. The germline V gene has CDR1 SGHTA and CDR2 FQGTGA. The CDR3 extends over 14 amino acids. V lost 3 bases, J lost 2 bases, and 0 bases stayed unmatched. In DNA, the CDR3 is TGTGCCAGCAGCTTCAGGGGGACTAATGAAAAACTGTTTTTT. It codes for CASSFRGTNEKLFF.

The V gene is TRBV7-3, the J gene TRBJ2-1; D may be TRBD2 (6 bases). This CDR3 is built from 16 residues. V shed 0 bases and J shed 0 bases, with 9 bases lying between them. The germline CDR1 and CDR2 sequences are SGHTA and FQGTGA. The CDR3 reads CASSLTGGSSYNEQFF. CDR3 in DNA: TGTGCCAGCAGCTTAACGGGGGGAAGCTCCTACAATGAGCAGTTCTTC.

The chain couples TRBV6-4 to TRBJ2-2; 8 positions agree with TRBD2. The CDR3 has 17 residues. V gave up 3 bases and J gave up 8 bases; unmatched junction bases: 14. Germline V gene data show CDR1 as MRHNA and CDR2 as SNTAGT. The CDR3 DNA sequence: TGTGCCAGCAGTGATATCGCCGGACTAGCTTCGGGTGGGGAGCTGTTTTTT. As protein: CASSDIAGLASGGELFF.

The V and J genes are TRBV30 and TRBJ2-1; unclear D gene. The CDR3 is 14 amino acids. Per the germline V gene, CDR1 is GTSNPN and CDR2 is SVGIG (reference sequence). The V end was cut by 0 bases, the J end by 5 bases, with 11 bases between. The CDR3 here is CAWSVLRPDNEQFF. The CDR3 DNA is TGTGCCTGGAGTGTACTCCGGCCCGACAATGAGCAGTTCTTC. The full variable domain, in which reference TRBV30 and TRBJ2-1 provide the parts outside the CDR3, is SQTIHQWPATLVQPVGSPLSLECTVEGTSNPNLYWYRQAAGRGLQLLFYSVGIGQISSEVPQNLSASRPQDRQFILSSKKLLLSDSGFYLCAWSVLRPDNEQFFGPGTRLTVL.

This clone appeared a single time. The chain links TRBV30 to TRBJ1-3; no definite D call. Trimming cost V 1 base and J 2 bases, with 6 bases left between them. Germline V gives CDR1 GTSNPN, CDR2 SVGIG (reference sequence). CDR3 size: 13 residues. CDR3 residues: CAWSAQTGNTIYF. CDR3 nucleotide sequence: TGTGCCTGGAGTGCGCAAACTGGAAACACCATATATTTT.

CDR3 DNA: TGTGCCAGCAGCTCTGGGAGACAGGGCGGTCAGCCCCAGCATTTT. Translation: CASSSGRQGGQPQHF. The chain joins TRBV11-2 to TRBJ1-5, with 7 positions matching TRBD1. CDR3 size: 15 residues. V trimming: 4 bases; J trimming: 6 bases; junction bases outside the gene matches: 9. Per germline, CDR1 SGHAT and CDR2 FQNNGV.

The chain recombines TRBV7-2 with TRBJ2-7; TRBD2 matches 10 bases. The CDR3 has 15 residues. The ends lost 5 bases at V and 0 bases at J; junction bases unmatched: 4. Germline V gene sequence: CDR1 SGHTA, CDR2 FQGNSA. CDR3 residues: CASSRTSGFSYEQYF. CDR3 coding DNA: TGTGCCAGCAGCCGGACTAGCGGTTTCTCCTACGAGCAGTACTTC.

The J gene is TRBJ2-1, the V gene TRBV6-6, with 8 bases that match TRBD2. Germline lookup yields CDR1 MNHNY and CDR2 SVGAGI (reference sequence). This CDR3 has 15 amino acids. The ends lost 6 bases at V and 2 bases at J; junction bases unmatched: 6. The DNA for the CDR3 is TGTGCCAGCAGCTCGCGCGGGGGGCCCTACAATGAGCAGTTCTTC. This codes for CASSSRGGPYNEQFF.

In DNA, the CDR3 is TGTGCCAGCTCACTCGACCGAGCAACTAATGAAAAACTGTTTTTT. Its translation is CASSLDRATNEKLFF. V and J are TRBV18 and TRBJ1-4; D unclear. V lost 4 bases to trimming and J lost 0 bases, with 9 bases between them. Per germline, CDR1 KGHSH and CDR2 LQKENI. The length of the CDR3 is 15 residues. The entire variable domain, with the rest obtained from reference TRBV18 and TRBJ1-4, is as follows: NAGVMQNPRHLVRRRGQEARLRCSPMKGHSHVYWYRQLPEEGLKFMVYLQKENIIDESGMPKERFSAEFPKEGPSILRIQQVVRGDSAAYFCASSLDRATNEKLFFGSGTQLSVL.

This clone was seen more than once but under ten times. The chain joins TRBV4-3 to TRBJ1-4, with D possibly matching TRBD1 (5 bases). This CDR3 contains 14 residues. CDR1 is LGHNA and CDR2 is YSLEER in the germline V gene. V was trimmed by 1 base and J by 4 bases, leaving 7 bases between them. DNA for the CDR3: TGCGCCAGCAGCCAAGGACAGATTAATGAAAAACTGTTTTTT. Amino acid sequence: CASSQGQINEKLFF.

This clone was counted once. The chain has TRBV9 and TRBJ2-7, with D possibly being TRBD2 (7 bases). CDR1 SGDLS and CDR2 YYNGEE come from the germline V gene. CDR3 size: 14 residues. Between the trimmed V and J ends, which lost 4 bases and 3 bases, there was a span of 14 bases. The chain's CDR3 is CASSQGGALYEQYF. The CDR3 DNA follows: TGTGCCAGCAGCCAAGGGGGGGCACTCTACGAGCAGTACTTC.

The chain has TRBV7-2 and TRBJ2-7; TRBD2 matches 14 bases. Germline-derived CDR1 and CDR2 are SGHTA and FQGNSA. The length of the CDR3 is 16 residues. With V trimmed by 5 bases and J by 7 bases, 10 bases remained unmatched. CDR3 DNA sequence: TGTGCCAGCAGCCCCTCGACTAGCGGGGGGGCGCGGGAGCAGTACTTC. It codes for CASSPSTSGGAREQYF.

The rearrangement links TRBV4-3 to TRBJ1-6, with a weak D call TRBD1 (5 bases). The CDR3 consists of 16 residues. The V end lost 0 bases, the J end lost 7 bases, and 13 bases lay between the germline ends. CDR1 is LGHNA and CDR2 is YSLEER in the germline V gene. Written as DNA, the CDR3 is TGCGCCAGCAGCCAAGAGAGCACAGGAAACAATTCACCCCTCCACTTT. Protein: CASSQESTGNNSPLHF.

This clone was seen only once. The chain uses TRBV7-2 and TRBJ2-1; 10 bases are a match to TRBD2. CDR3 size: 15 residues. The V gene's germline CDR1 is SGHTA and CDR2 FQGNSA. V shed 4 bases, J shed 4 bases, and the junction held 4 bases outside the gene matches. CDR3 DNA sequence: TGTGCCAGCAGCTCGGGACTAGCGACATACAATGAGCAGTTCTTC. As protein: CASSSGLATYNEQFF. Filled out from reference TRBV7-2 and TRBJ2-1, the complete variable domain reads GAGVSQSPSNKVTEKGKDVELRCDPISGHTALYWYRQSLGQGLEFLIYFQGNSAPDKSGLPSDRFSAERTGGSVSTLTIQRTQQEDSAVYLCASSSGLATYNEQFFGPGTRLTVL.

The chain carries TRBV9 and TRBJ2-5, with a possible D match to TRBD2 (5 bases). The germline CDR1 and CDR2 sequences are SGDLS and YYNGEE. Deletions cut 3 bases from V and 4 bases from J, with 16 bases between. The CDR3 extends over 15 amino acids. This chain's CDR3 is CASSDSPDSGETQYF. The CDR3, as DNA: TGTGCCAGCAGCGACTCCCCGGACTCGGGAGAGACCCAGTACTTC.